This passage covers 12 T cell receptor beta chains from one sample sequenced in a study of OX40 agonist ivuxolimab in advanced cancers. TCRdb's table, derived via immunoSEQ multiplex PCR, lists solely in-frame clones and lacks some. The sample lists fewer than 80,000 clones, 70% to 90% occurring once. Sequenced material: CD4+ or CD8+ T cells sorted from blood, taken in a trial of the OX40 agonist ivuxolimab. These receptors came from an adult with an advanced solid tumor such as melanoma, head and neck, liver or kidney cancer.

The sample holds one count of this clone. The genes are TRBV6-5 and TRBJ1-2, with D hard to call. There are 13 residues in the CDR3. Trimming stripped 0 bases from V and 4 bases from J, with 6 bases between. Per germline, CDR1 MNHEY and CDR2 SVGAGI. The CDR3 coding sequence is TGTGCCAGCAGTTACTCAGGCAGCTATGGCTACACCTTC. Translated: CASSYSGSYGYTF.

The chain uses TRBV5-8 and TRBJ2-2, with D uncertain. V dropped 4 bases and J dropped 2 bases, with 6 bases sitting between them. The CDR3 is made up of 13 amino acids. In germline, CDR1 is SGHTS, CDR2 YDEGEE. The DNA for the CDR3 is TGTGCCAGCAGCGCCTCCAACACCGGGGAGCTGTTTTTT. Translated, it gives CASSASNTGELFF.

The J gene is TRBJ1-4, the V gene TRBV7-9; D possibly corresponds to TRBD1 (5 bases). V lost 2 bases and J 8 bases, leaving 18 bases between the germline ends. This CDR3 is built from 16 residues. Per the germline V gene, CDR1 is SEHNR and CDR2 is FQNEAQ (reference sequence). CDR3 DNA: TGTGCCAGCAGCTTATTCACAGGACGTGGTCGGGAAAAACTGTTTTTT. This encodes CASSLFTGRGREKLFF. The full variable domain, its missing parts supplied by reference TRBV7-9 and TRBJ1-4, is DTGVSQNPRHKITKRGQNVTFRCDPISEHNRLYWYRQTLGQGPEFLTYFQNEAQLEKSRLLSDRFSAERPKGSFSTLEIQRTEQGDSAMYLCASSLFTGRGREKLFFGSGTQLSVL.

This clone was seen more than once but under ten times. J is TRBJ1-5 and V is TRBV5-1; tentatively, D is TRBD1 (6 bases). This CDR3 has 14 amino acids. In germline, CDR1 is SGHRS, CDR2 YFSETQ. Between the trimmed V and J ends, which lost 4 bases and 9 bases, there was a span of 17 bases. DNA for the CDR3: TGCGCCAGCAGCCCCGGACAGTTTGGAGGGCCCCAGCATTTT. It codes for CASSPGQFGGPQHF.

DNA of the CDR3: TGTGCCAGCAGCTCGGCAGGGGAGGATGGCTACACCTTC. Translated: CASSSAGEDGYTF. The genes are TRBV6-1 and TRBJ1-2; tentative D call: TRBD1 (6 bases). The V end was cut by 6 bases, the J end by 6 bases, with 14 bases between. Germline assignment: CDR1 MNHNS and CDR2 SASEGT. This CDR3 is 13 amino acids long.

This clone was recorded only once. J is TRBJ1-2 and V is TRBV6-1; TRBD1 agrees at 7 bases. J was trimmed by 4 bases and V by 3 bases; bases with no gene match: 11. Germline CDR1 reads MNHNS; CDR2 reads SASEGT. The CDR3 length is 16 residues. The CDR3 sequence is CASSESGQAMFYGYTF. CDR3 in DNA: TGTGCCAGCAGTGAGTCCGGACAGGCGATGTTCTATGGCTACACCTTC.

CDR3 protein: CASGSQGLADEQYF. CDR3 DNA sequence: TGCGCCAGCGGGTCTCAGGGGTTGGCGGACGAGCAGTACTTC. J is TRBJ2-7 and V is TRBV5-1; weak D call: TRBD1 (6 bases). Trimming left V 7 bases short and J 5 bases short, with 19 bases between. Germline loops: CDR1 SGHRS, CDR2 YFSETQ. The CDR3 totals 14 residues. Variable domain in full (rest from reference TRBV5-1 and TRBJ2-7): KAGVTQTPRYLIKTRGQQVTLSCSPISGHRSVSWYQQTPGQGLQFLFEYFSETQRNKGNFPGRFSGRQFSNSRSEMNVSTLELGDSALYLCASGSQGLADEQYFGPGTRLTVT.

This sequence joins TRBV4-1 and TRBJ2-7, with 9 bases identical to TRBD1. The V and J ends lost 3 bases and 3 bases, in that order; junction bases with no gene match: 3. The CDR3 is 14 residues long. Germline values: CDR1 MGHRA, CDR2 YSYEKL. The CDR3 coding sequence is TGCGCCAGCAGCCACCGGGACAGGGTCTACGAGCAGTACTTC. Protein sequence: CASSHRDRVYEQYF.

V is TRBV5-1 and J is TRBJ1-4, with 8 bases aligning to TRBD1. The CDR3 extends over 15 amino acids. V lost 3 bases, J lost 5 bases, and 6 bases stayed unmatched. Germline V gene data show CDR1 as SGHRS and CDR2 as YFSETQ. The CDR3 nucleotides are TGCGCCAGCAGCTCTCAGGGGGCGGGAAATGAAAAACTGTTTTTT. It encodes CASSSQGAGNEKLFF.

The genes are TRBV6-1 and TRBJ2-1, with 8 bases lining up with TRBD2. Per the germline V gene, CDR1 is MNHNS and CDR2 is SASEGT. The CDR3 has 15 residues. V shed 6 bases and J 3 bases; nucleotides not matched to a gene: 7. The CDR3 sequence: CASRGGLGSYNEQFF. CDR3 bases: TGTGCCAGCAGAGGGGGACTAGGGAGCTACAATGAGCAGTTCTTC.

The genes are TRBV6-4 and TRBJ2-3; TRBD2 matches at 11 bases. V trimming: 6 bases; J trimming: 2 bases; junction bases outside the gene matches: 1. The CDR3 is 14 residues long. The V gene's germline CDR1 is MRHNA and CDR2 SNTAGT. CDR3 region: CASRLAGDTDTQYF. The CDR3 DNA sequence: TGTGCCAGCAGACTAGCGGGGGACACAGATACGCAGTATTTT.

The rearrangement joins TRBV11-2 to TRBJ1-4; 10 nucleotides line up with TRBD1. CDR1 is SGHAT, CDR2 FQNNGV, per germline. V was clipped by 5 bases and J by 9 bases; unmatched bases: 3. The CDR3 totals 13 residues. CDR3 DNA sequence: TGTGCCAGCAGCCGGGACAGGGGACAAAAACTGTTTTTT. Its protein is CASSRDRGQKLFF.